One and the same sample provided the 14 T cell receptor beta chains below, sequenced in a study of T cell changes during pregnancy in multiple sclerosis. Clones were read by immunoSEQ multiplex PCR, and TCRdb kept only the in-frame ones, dropping some. Among some 97,000 clones listed, approximately 90% were seen once. Sample: peripheral blood, taken after pregnancy. The receptors shown here come from a female donor with multiple sclerosis, enrolled in a pregnancy study.

CDR3: CAWRGGGSSTDTQYF. CDR3 nucleotides: TGTGCCTGGAGAGGTGGCGGTTCTAGCACAGATACGCAGTATTTT. The V call is TRBV30, the J call TRBJ2-3, with no clear D. V was clipped by 3 bases and J by 0 bases, with 13 bases between them. The CDR3 is made up of 15 amino acids. CDR1 is GTSNPN, CDR2 SVGIG, per germline (reference sequence).

The V and J genes are TRBV7-9 and TRBJ2-7; 8 bases line up with TRBD2. CDR3 size: 14 residues. In germline, CDR1 is SEHNR, CDR2 FQNEAQ (reference sequence). With V trimmed by 7 bases and J by 2 bases, 7 bases remained unmatched. The CDR3 bases are TGTGCCAGCATCCCGGGGGGGGGCACCTACGAGCAGTACTTC. Translated, it gives CASIPGGGTYEQYF.

This clone was seen only once. The gene calls are TRBV19 and TRBJ2-5; 9 bases match TRBD1. CDR1 and CDR2 (germline): LNHDA, SQIVND (reference sequence). The CDR3 loop spans 13 amino acids. Trimming at V came to 10 bases and at J to 4 bases, leaving 7 bases not matched to a gene. For the CDR3, the DNA is TGTGCCAATCCTACGGGACAGGGAGAGACCCAGTACTTC. Translation: CANPTGQGETQYF.

V and J are TRBV6-6 and TRBJ2-3; 7 positions agree with TRBD1. V lost 6 bases to trimming and J lost 2 bases; unmatched junction nucleotides: 5. Germline-derived CDR1 and CDR2 are MNHNY and SVGAGI (reference sequence). The CDR3 totals 14 residues. The CDR3 region has the DNA TGTGCCAGCAGGAAACAGGGGAACACAGATACGCAGTATTTT. Its protein product is CASRKQGNTDTQYF.

V usage is TRBV9 and J usage is TRBJ2-1, with 7 positions matching TRBD2. V was pared by 4 bases and J by 4 bases, with 2 bases of the junction left unmatched. CDR1 and CDR2 from the germline V gene are SGDLS and YYNGEE. The CDR3 sequence is 13 residues long. The CDR3 protein is CASSSSGYNEQFF. The CDR3 nucleotides read TGTGCCAGCAGCTCTAGCGGATACAATGAGCAGTTCTTC.

This clone turned up a few times. The V and J genes are TRBV11-2 and TRBJ2-1; 7 positions agree with TRBD1. The CDR3 has 13 amino acids. Trimming removed 4 bases from V and 7 bases from J; junction bases left unmatched: 4. CDR1 SGHAT and CDR2 FQNNGV come from the germline V gene. The CDR3 DNA reads as TGTGCCAGCAGCTCCGACAGGGAAAATGAGCAGTTCTTC. Its translation: CASSSDRENEQFF.

The CDR3 loop reads CASSPGTGSGNTIYF. CDR3 bases: TGTGCCAGCAGCCCAGGGACAGGGTCTGGAAACACCATATATTTT. V and J are TRBV7-9 and TRBJ1-3, with TRBD1 matching over 9 bases. The germline gives CDR1 SEHNR, CDR2 FQNEAQ (reference sequence). CDR3 length: 15 amino acids. The V and J ends lost 5 bases and 1 base, in that order; junction bases with no gene match: 3.

This sequence joins TRBV5-1 and TRBJ2-2; D possibly corresponds to TRBD2 (6 bases). Germline CDR1 reads SGHRS; CDR2 reads YFSETQ. The V and J ends lost 5 bases and 0 bases respectively, with 14 bases between them. The CDR3 length is 16 residues. The CDR3 DNA reads TGCGCCAGCAGTCAGGAGGGGAGCGCGAACACCGGGGAGCTGTTTTTT. Protein sequence: CASSQEGSANTGELFF. The full variable domain, rest sourced from reference TRBV5-1 and TRBJ2-2, is KAGVTQTPRYLIKTRGQQVTLSCSPISGHRSVSWYQQTPGQGLQFLFEYFSETQRNKGNFPGRFSGRQFSNSRSEMNVSTLELGDSALYLCASSQEGSANTGELFFGEGSRLTVL.

V usage is TRBV19 and J usage is TRBJ1-1, with D hard to call. The V end lost 3 bases, the J end lost 6 bases, and 11 bases lay between the germline ends. This CDR3 region has 13 residues. Germline V gene data show CDR1 as LNHDA and CDR2 as SQIVND (reference sequence). CDR3 loop: CASSIEGRSEAFF. The CDR3, as DNA: TGTGCCAGTAGTATTGAGGGCCGGTCTGAAGCTTTCTTT. The variable domain in full, completed from reference TRBV19 and TRBJ1-1, reads DGGITQSPKYLFRKEGQNVTLSCEQNLNHDAMYWYRQDPGQGLRLIYYSQIVNDFQKGDIAEGYSVSREKKESFPLTVTSAQKNPTAFYLCASSIEGRSEAFFGQGTRLTVV.

The gene calls are TRBV7-2 and TRBJ1-1; D ambiguous. CDR3 length: 15 residues. V shed 4 bases and J shed 0 bases, with 12 bases lying between them. Looked up from germline, CDR1 is SGHTA and CDR2 is FQGNSA. Here the CDR3 DNA reads TGTGCCAGCAGCTCCCGAGGGAGGCTGAACACTGAAGCTTTCTTT. Its translation is CASSSRGRLNTEAFF. The complete variable domain, with remaining parts taken from reference TRBV7-2 and TRBJ1-1, reads GAGVSQSPSNKVTEKGKDVELRCDPISGHTALYWYRQSLGQGLEFLIYFQGNSAPDKSGLPSDRFSAERTGGSVSTLTIQRTQQEDSAVYLCASSSRGRLNTEAFFGQGTRLTVV.

The chain couples TRBV2 to TRBJ1-1; 10 positions agree with TRBD1. Germline CDR1 is SNHLY and CDR2 is FYNNEI. V lost 3 bases, J lost 10 bases, and 8 bases stayed unmatched. The CDR3 extends over 14 amino acids. This CDR3 is CASSDGGQGLGAFF. The CDR3 DNA reads TGTGCCAGCAGTGATGGGGGACAGGGGCTTGGAGCTTTCTTT.

The chain employs TRBV5-1 and TRBJ2-1, with 11 nucleotides matching TRBD1. J lost 8 bases, V lost 4 bases, and 11 bases had no gene match. The CDR3 covers 16 residues. The germline gives CDR1 SGHRS, CDR2 YFSETQ. This CDR3 is CASSAGDRGVSDEQFF. Here the CDR3 DNA reads TGCGCCAGCAGCGCAGGGGACAGGGGGGTTTCTGATGAGCAGTTCTTC. The whole variable domain, remainder taken from reference TRBV5-1 and TRBJ2-1, is KAGVTQTPRYLIKTRGQQVTLSCSPISGHRSVSWYQQTPGQGLQFLFEYFSETQRNKGNFPGRFSGRQFSNSRSEMNVSTLELGDSALYLCASSAGDRGVSDEQFFGPGTRLTVL.

This clone was observed once. The chain recombines TRBV29-1 with TRBJ1-1, with a weak D call TRBD1 (6 bases). This CDR3 contains 15 residues. The germline CDR1 and CDR2 sequences are SQVTM and ANQGSEA. V was trimmed by 5 bases and J by 0 bases, leaving 16 bases between them. CDR3 amino acids: CSVRTGRAMNTEAFF. Here the CDR3 DNA reads TGCAGCGTTAGAACAGGGAGAGCCATGAACACTGAAGCTTTCTTT.

The chain has TRBV28 and TRBJ2-1; 9 nucleotides match TRBD2. V lost 6 bases to trimming and J lost 10 bases; unmatched junction nucleotides: 7. Germline lookup yields CDR1 MDHEN and CDR2 SYDVKM. This CDR3 is 13 amino acids long. CDR3: CASSLFLAGEQFF. As DNA, the CDR3 is TGTGCCAGCAGCCTCTTTCTAGCGGGAGAGCAGTTCTTC. The full variable domain, in which reference TRBV28 and TRBJ2-1 provide the parts outside the CDR3, is DVKVTQSSRYLVKRTGEKVFLECVQDMDHENMFWYRQDPGLGLRLIYFSYDVKMKEKGDIPEGYSVSREKKERFSLILESASTNQTSMYLCASSLFLAGEQFFGPGTRLTVL.